The sequence of this T cell receptor beta chain was determined in a study of shared clonotypes between healthy human individuals. Findings and caveats of the study: Memory subsets had estimated richness that was generally smaller than that of naive subsets.

At the deep level, the assay was run. Several immunoSEQ plates held equal portions of the genomic DNA taken from each subset. Clones were sequenced by immunoSEQ multiplex PCR, and TCRdb holds only the in-frame ones, with some missing. The sample shows over 1.4 million clones, roughly 96% of them seen only once. As regards this clone: The target antigen is unknown.

The germline V gene has CDR1 MDHEN and CDR2 SYDVKM. Germline trimming cut 8 bases from V and 2 bases from J; bases unmatched to any gene: 9. The length of the CDR3 is 17 residues. From CD4+ cells came CD45RA+ naive and CD45RA-negative memory subsets. The material sequenced was naive CD4+ T cells sorted from blood. As for subset: CD45RA+ positively selected. The rearrangement links TRBV28 to TRBJ2-5, with 15 bases aligning to TRBD2. The receptor's source is a man aged 25-45 years in good health. Written as DNA, the CDR3 is TGTGCCAGCGTCAAAGGACTAGCGGGAGGGAGGCAAGAGACCCAGTACTTC. It codes for CASVKGLAGGRQETQYF.